Each of the 25 T cell receptor beta chains below was sequenced from the same sample in a study of regulatory T cells. The PCR used 52 TRBV and 13 TRBJ primers. Measured with immunoSEQ multiplex PCR; TCRdb has only the in-frame clones, and not every one. The table includes about 15,000 clones, 92% detected once. The specimen was CD8+ T cells sorted from blood. These receptors were taken from a person in their late teens or twenties with CD3G deficiency.

The CDR3 bases are TGTGCCACAGGGGAAGGAACTGAAGCTTTCTTT. This sequence encodes CATGEGTEAFF. The rearrangement links TRBV10-3 to TRBJ1-1; tentative D call: TRBD1 (6 bases). This CDR3 comprises 11 residues. CDR1 ENHRY and CDR2 SYGVKD come from the germline V gene. V was pared by 10 bases and J by 5 bases, with 11 bases between.

The chain has TRBV7-8 and TRBJ2-1; D is ambiguous. V was trimmed by 4 bases and J by 1 base, leaving 11 bases between them. The CDR3 is 15 amino acids. Per the germline V gene, CDR1 is SGHVS and CDR2 is FQNEAQ. In DNA, the CDR3 is TGTGCCAGCAGCTCCGGGTCCCGATCCTACAATGAGCAGTTCTTC. Amino acids: CASSSGSRSYNEQFF.

The sample holds a few counts of this clone. This chain links TRBV4-1 with TRBJ2-3; 7 positions match TRBD2. This CDR3 has 17 residues. The V gene's germline CDR1 is MGHRA and CDR2 YSYEKL. V shed 2 bases, J shed 6 bases, and the junction held 14 bases outside the gene matches. This chain's CDR3 is CASSQLGEGPESDTQYF. The CDR3 coding sequence is TGCGCCAGCAGCCAACTGGGGGAGGGCCCGGAGTCGGATACGCAGTATTTT.

The chain's CDR3 is CASSVGGLGGNSPLHF. CDR3 in DNA: TGTGCCAGCAGCGTAGGGGGCTTGGGAGGGAATTCACCCCTCCACTTT. The chain carries TRBV9 and TRBJ1-6, with D perhaps TRBD1 (5 bases). V was trimmed by 0 bases and J by 7 bases, leaving 14 bases between them. Germline loops: CDR1 SGDLS, CDR2 YYNGEE. The CDR3 totals 16 residues.

A few counts support this clone. The CDR3 here is CASSIQEADTQYF. CDR3 sequence (DNA): TGTGCCAGTAGTATCCAGGAAGCAGATACGCAGTATTTT. This rearrangement joins TRBV19 to TRBJ2-3; D is ambiguous. This CDR3 is built from 13 residues. V dropped 3 bases and J dropped 4 bases, with 8 bases sitting between them. Looked up from germline, CDR1 is LNHDA and CDR2 is SQIVND (reference sequence).

The chain employs TRBV7-9 and TRBJ2-5; D may be TRBD2 (6 bases). Trimming left V 1 base short and J 2 bases short, with 17 bases between. The germline gives CDR1 SEHNR, CDR2 FQNEAQ (reference sequence). The CDR3 has 17 amino acids. CDR3 sequence: CASSLGGGLVEQETQYF. The CDR3 DNA reads as TGTGCCAGCAGCTTAGGCGGAGGGCTAGTAGAGCAAGAGACCCAGTACTTC.

The rearrangement joins TRBV5-4 to TRBJ1-6; D is ambiguous. The CDR3 length is 14 residues. CDR1 is SGHNT and CDR2 is YYREEE in the germline V gene (reference sequence). The V end was cut by 4 bases, the J end by 6 bases, with 11 bases between. The CDR3 sequence: CASSPPGSNSPLHF. CDR3 DNA: TGTGCCAGCAGCCCGCCGGGGTCTAATTCACCCCTCCACTTT.

The chain combines TRBV4-1 with TRBJ2-3; 10 bases map to TRBD1. Unmatched junction bases numbered 14, after V lost 4 bases and J lost 4 bases. This CDR3 has 18 residues. CDR1 is MGHRA and CDR2 is YSYEKL in the germline V gene. The CDR3 reads CASSRSGTGAWGADTQYF. The DNA of the CDR3 is TGCGCCAGCAGCCGAAGCGGGACAGGGGCGTGGGGCGCAGATACGCAGTATTTT.

The V gene is TRBV13, the J gene TRBJ2-7; D ambiguous. This CDR3 spans 13 amino acids. V was cut by 0 bases and J by 0 bases, with 3 bases left in between. The germline V gene encodes CDR1 PRHDT and CDR2 FYEKMQ (reference sequence). The CDR3 sequence: CASSLGSSYEQYF. The CDR3 nucleotides read TGTGCCAGCAGCTTAGGCAGCTCCTACGAGCAGTACTTC.

This clone came up once. The rearrangement joins TRBV5-6 to TRBJ2-3; D uncertain. This CDR3 spans 15 amino acids. Germline V gene lookup returns CDR1 SGHDT and CDR2 YYEEEE. V was clipped by 4 bases and J by 1 base, with 13 bases between them. The CDR3 is CASSQQPVRTDTQYF. CDR3 bases: TGTGCCAGCAGCCAACAGCCGGTTCGCACAGATACGCAGTATTTT.

The chain combines TRBV5-1 with TRBJ1-2; D possibly corresponds to TRBD1 (6 bases). The CDR3 sequence is 15 residues long. Trimming took off 0 bases at V and 2 bases at J, with 11 bases between the two ends. Germline V gene lookup returns CDR1 SGHRS and CDR2 YFSETQ. DNA of the CDR3: TGCGCCAGCAGCTTGGCCGGGGGGCAGAACTATGGCTACACCTTC. Amino acids: CASSLAGGQNYGYTF.

This chain connects TRBV9 to TRBJ2-7, with D unresolved. Germline V gene sequence: CDR1 SGDLS, CDR2 YYNGEE. CDR3 length equals 13 residues. The germline V and J ends were trimmed by 2 bases and 0 bases, with 6 bases remaining between them. The CDR3 reads CASSVGSSYEQYF. DNA of the CDR3: TGTGCCAGCAGCGTGGGGTCCTCCTACGAGCAGTACTTC.

The V call is TRBV28, the J call TRBJ1-1; maybe TRBD1 (5 bases). The CDR3 loop spans 11 amino acids. The V gene lost 5 bases and the J gene lost 6 bases, with 7 bases spanning the gap. Per the germline V gene, CDR1 is MDHEN and CDR2 is SYDVKM. The CDR3 spells CASSGGAEAFF. CDR3 nucleotides: TGTGCCAGCAGTGGAGGGGCTGAAGCTTTCTTT.

V usage is TRBV7-9 and J usage is TRBJ2-1; 8 bases fit TRBD2. Germline V gene lookup returns CDR1 SEHNR and CDR2 FQNEAQ (reference sequence). Unmatched junction bases numbered 3, after V lost 2 bases and J lost 0 bases. The CDR3 is 16 residues long. The CDR3 region has the DNA TGTGCCAGCAGCTTACCACTAGCGGCCTCCTACAATGAGCAGTTCTTC. This translates into CASSLPLAASYNEQFF.

This chain uses TRBV19 with TRBJ2-5; TRBD2 aligns across 14 bases. The V gene's germline CDR1 is LNHDA and CDR2 SQIVND (reference sequence). J was trimmed by 7 bases and V by 3 bases; bases with no gene match: 13. The length of the CDR3 is 18 residues. In nucleotides, the CDR3 is TGTGCCAGTAGTATTGGGACTAGCGGGGGCCTCCGTCGGGCGACCCAGTACTTC. Amino acid sequence: CASSIGTSGGLRRATQYF.

This chain links TRBV6-1 with TRBJ1-1; D is undetermined. The CDR3 runs 12 residues. Germline loops: CDR1 MNHNS, CDR2 SASEGT. V dropped 7 bases and J dropped 7 bases, with 13 bases sitting between them. CDR3 nucleotide sequence: TGTGCCAGCACCCTTGGGCAGTTTGAAGCTTTCTTT. Protein product: CASTLGQFEAFF.

The chain has TRBV6-6 and TRBJ2-1; D is possibly TRBD2 (5 bases). The CDR3 loop spans 12 amino acids. From germline, CDR1 is MNHNY and CDR2 SVGAGI (reference sequence). Trimming took off 6 bases at V and 10 bases at J, with 13 bases between the two ends. CDR3 DNA: TGTGCCAGCAGAACCCCAGCGGTCGAGCAGTTCTTC. Translation: CASRTPAVEQFF.

This chain joins TRBV7-9 and TRBJ2-3; TRBD1 might be the D (5 bases). The germline V gene encodes CDR1 SEHNR and CDR2 FQNEAQ (reference sequence). The ends were cut back, 3 bases at V and 3 bases at J, with 10 bases in the middle. The CDR3 length is 14 residues. The CDR3 DNA reads as TGTGCCAGCAGCTTCCAGGGTGGAACAGATACGCAGTATTTT. Translation gives CASSFQGGTDTQYF.

This rearrangement joins TRBV30 to TRBJ1-1; TRBD1 matches 7 bases. V trimming: 7 bases; J trimming: 4 bases; junction bases outside the gene matches: 6. This CDR3 is built from 12 residues. Germline-derived CDR1 and CDR2 are GTSNPN and SVGIG (reference sequence). Here the CDR3 DNA reads TGTGCCTCTATAGACAGGGTCACTGAAGCTTTCTTT. This gives the protein CASIDRVTEAFF. Using reference TRBV30 and TRBJ1-1 for the parts outside the CDR3, the full variable domain is SQTIHQWPATLVQPVGSPLSLECTVEGTSNPNLYWYRQAAGRGLQLLFYSVGIGQISSEVPQNLSASRPQDRQFILSSKKLLLSDSGFYLCASIDRVTEAFFGQGTRLTVV.

V gene TRBV5-5 combines with J gene TRBJ1-2, with D tentatively TRBD1 (5 bases). V lost 4 bases, J lost 4 bases, and 14 bases lay in between. Germline CDR1 SGHKS, CDR2 YYEKEE (reference sequence). This CDR3 is 14 amino acids long. CDR3 in DNA: TGTGCCAGCAGCATCGAAGGGACGGCCTATGGCTACACCTTC. Translating gives CASSIEGTAYGYTF.

The J gene is TRBJ2-7, the V gene TRBV5-1; 13 nucleotides align to TRBD2. Germline V gene lookup returns CDR1 SGHRS and CDR2 YFSETQ. The CDR3 contains 14 residues. V lost 4 bases, J lost 5 bases, and 3 bases stayed unmatched. The CDR3 sequence: CASSPGLAGDEQYF. The CDR3 nucleotides read TGCGCCAGCAGCCCAGGACTAGCGGGAGACGAGCAGTACTTC.

The chain recombines TRBV10-3 with TRBJ1-2; possibly TRBD1 for D (5 bases). Germline V gene sequence: CDR1 ENHRY, CDR2 SYGVKD. The V and J ends lost 0 bases and 4 bases respectively, with 9 bases between them. The CDR3 length is 14 residues. The CDR3 spells CAISESTATYGYTF. In DNA, the CDR3 is TGTGCCATCAGTGAGTCGACAGCTACCTATGGCTACACCTTC.

The V call is TRBV4-1, the J call TRBJ2-3; 8 nucleotides match TRBD2. Germline loops: CDR1 MGHRA, CDR2 YSYEKL. The CDR3 spans 14 residues. With V trimmed by 3 bases and J by 7 bases, 6 bases remained unmatched. The CDR3 sequence is CASSQGGGRHTQYF. The CDR3 bases are TGCGCCAGCAGCCAGGGCGGGGGGCGTCATACGCAGTATTTT.

This clone was detected only once. The J gene is TRBJ1-1, the V gene TRBV14; D gene uncertain. Looked up from germline, CDR1 is SGHDN and CDR2 is FVKESK. V lost 1 base and J 0 bases, leaving 12 bases between the germline ends. The CDR3 loop spans 16 amino acids. In DNA, the CDR3 is TGTGCCAGCAGCCAAGCCGGATCAGGCCTGAACACTGAAGCTTTCTTT. Translating it yields CASSQAGSGLNTEAFF.

The V gene is TRBV11-2, the J gene TRBJ1-5; D might be TRBD1 (5 bases). V was clipped by 5 bases and J by 3 bases, with 11 bases between them. Per the germline V gene, CDR1 is SGHAT and CDR2 is FQNNGV. CDR3 size: 14 residues. CDR3 loop: CASSTGPLNQPQHF. CDR3 sequence (DNA): TGTGCCAGCAGCACGGGACCGCTCAATCAGCCCCAGCATTTT.